This record concerns one T cell receptor beta chain sequence. The antigen it recognizes is unknown. Base qualities are not recorded, but no much larger clone differs from it by a single base. This entry belongs to a study of CD8 T cells in ankylosing spondylitis (dated by TCRdb to 2015 to 2018). For context, the study as a whole: The study set out to find disease-linked TCR variants by profiling T cell receptor beta repertoires in ankylosing spondylitis patients and healthy donors. The full study cohort comprised around 25 ankylosing spondylitis patients and over a hundred healthy donors. Samples of peripheral blood were taken, and for ankylosing spondylitis patients, synovial fluid was collected as well. Results the study describes overall, beyond this receptor: Some TCR beta motif variants had previously been reported in synovial fluid and blood of reactive arthritis patients, which suggested common disease-initiation mechanisms. Blood from ankylosing spondylitis patients appeared to be characterized by a TCR beta motif composed of 7 to 9 highly homologous amino acid variants. In peripheral blood, the disease-linked clones were found at relatively low frequencies and had a CD8+ phenotype. The disease-linked clones were reported to be significantly enriched in matched synovial fluid samples from ankylosing spondylitis patients.

Its CDR3 holds 16 amino acids, cysteine through phenylalanine. The DNA shown is the 48-base CDR3, in frame from base 1. CDR1 and CDR2 were assigned from the germline V gene as MNHEY and SVGAGI. V is trimmed back by 4 bases and J by 4 bases, and the junction contains 6 bases that no gene match accounts for. Sequencing relied on an Illumina HiSeq 2500. TCR beta libraries were prepared by quantitative 5'-RACE with molecular barcodes. In the paper's pipeline: To identify disease-linked TCR variants, a new computational method was used, one built on a probabilistic model of VDJ rearrangement. The public reads were reanalyzed by TCRdb: fastp trimming at Q25, MiXCR alignment, in-frame beta chains only. CDR3 protein duplicates are merged, each entry listing the most common genes and DNA. What appears here as the V and J calls and clone size reflects TCRdb's work, not the paper's. The sample includes approximately 440,000 distinct CDR3 sequences, with over 15% observed a single time. 1% of the sample rests with the top ten.

The sample taken for sequencing was blood, either unsorted or a sorted T cell fraction (not recorded which). This sequence originates from a male donor with ankylosing spondylitis. The sequence is built from TRBV6-5 and TRBJ1-4; 10 bases in the middle match TRBD1. The CDR3: CASSSGQGTFNEKLFF. The nucleotide sequence reads TGTGCCAGCAGTTCGGGACAGGGGACATTTAATGAAAAACTGTTTTTT.